These 31 T cell receptor beta chains originate from one sample sequenced in a study of blood T cell repertoires in COVID-19. TCRdb keeps only in-frame clones here, not all; method: immunoSEQ multiplex PCR. The data show roughly 300,000 clones, under 90% seen once. The sample was PBMCs or T cells enriched from blood (not recorded which). The receptors were sampled from a young man who had recovered from COVID-19.

This rearrangement joins TRBV11-3 to TRBJ2-7; D remains ambiguous. Per the germline V gene, CDR1 is SGHNT and CDR2 is YENEEA. Trimming cost V 3 bases and J 0 bases, with 3 bases left between them. This CDR3 has 12 residues. In nucleotides, the CDR3 is TGTGCCAGCAGCTTGAGCTCCTACGAGCAGTACTTC. Amino acid sequence: CASSLSSYEQYF. The full variable domain, its missing parts supplied by reference TRBV11-3 and TRBJ2-7, is EAGVVQSPRYKIIEKKQPVAFWCNPISGHNTLYWYLQNLGQGPELLIRYENEEAVDDSQLPKDRFSAERLKGVDSTLKIQPAELGDSAVYLCASSLSSYEQYFGPGTRLTVT.

This clone was seen only once. CDR3 protein: CASSLTGSATEAFF. CDR3 DNA: TGTGCCAGTAGTTTGACAGGGTCAGCCACTGAAGCTTTCTTT. The genes are TRBV19 and TRBJ1-1; 7 bases are shared with TRBD1. The CDR3 is made up of 14 amino acids. CDR1 and CDR2 from the germline V gene are LNHDA and SQIVND (reference sequence). V shed 5 bases, J shed 4 bases, and the junction held 7 bases outside the gene matches.

The chain couples TRBV12-5 to TRBJ2-7; 12 bases match TRBD1. The CDR3 loop spans 14 amino acids. Germline V lookup: CDR1 LGHNT, CDR2 FRNRAP. Germline trimming cut 5 bases from V and 7 bases from J; bases unmatched to any gene: 6. The CDR3 protein is CASGPGQGALEQYF. Here the CDR3 DNA reads TGTGCTAGTGGTCCGGGACAGGGGGCTTTAGAGCAGTACTTC.

In this sample, this clone turned up once. The chain is built from TRBV7-9 and TRBJ2-2; the D gene is possibly TRBD1 (5 bases). V was pared by 5 bases and J by 4 bases, with 14 bases between. This CDR3 region has 15 residues. Looked up from germline, CDR1 is SEHNR and CDR2 is FQNEAQ (reference sequence). CDR3 protein: CASSPRAGRTGELFF. Written as DNA, the CDR3 is TGTGCCAGCAGCCCCCGGGCAGGGCGCACCGGGGAGCTGTTTTTT.

The chain has TRBV27 and TRBJ1-2; 9 positions agree with TRBD1. After removal of 5 bases from V and 3 bases from J, the junction contained 7 bases not matched to a gene. The CDR3 spans 15 residues. Germline lookup yields CDR1 MNHEY and CDR2 SMNVEV (reference sequence). The CDR3 DNA is TGTGCCAGCAGTGCGGGACAGGGACTCCACTATGGCTACACCTTC. Its translation is CASSAGQGLHYGYTF.

The gene calls are TRBV5-5 and TRBJ2-2, with TRBD2 matching 7 bases. The CDR3 contains 15 residues. V shed 4 bases, J shed 5 bases, and the junction held 8 bases outside the gene matches. Germline-derived CDR1 and CDR2 are SGHKS and YYEKEE (reference sequence). CDR3 bases: TGTGCCAGCAGCCAGCGGGACTCGTTAACCGGGGAGCTGTTTTTT. Translated: CASSQRDSLTGELFF. Full variable domain (remainder filled in from reference TRBV5-5 and TRBJ2-2): DAGVTQSPTHLIKTRGQQVTLRCSPISGHKSVSWYQQVLGQGPQFIFQYYEKEERGRGNFPDRFSARQFPNYSSELNVNALLLGDSALYLCASSQRDSLTGELFFGEGSRLTVL.

The chain recombines TRBV30 with TRBJ2-1, with a possible D match to TRBD2 (6 bases). The germline gives CDR1 GTSNPN, CDR2 SVGIG (reference sequence). This CDR3 comprises 15 residues. V was cut by 2 bases and J by 7 bases, with 18 bases left in between. The CDR3 DNA is TGTGCCTGGAGTCTGACCGGGACTGTGGGTAATGAGCAGTTCTTC. Translating it yields CAWSLTGTVGNEQFF.

Concerning this clone: The junction shows a germline mismatch at one end, possibly a read error. This chain links TRBV5-1 with TRBJ2-3; D may be TRBD2 (6 bases). This CDR3 region has 15 residues. Germline V CDR1 and CDR2: SGHRS, YFSETQ. CDR3 in amino acids: CASSLGGGLTDTQYF. Here the CDR3 DNA reads TGCGCCAGCAGTTTGGGGGGAGGCCTCACAGATACGCAGTATTTT.

This clone appeared once. The rearrangement joins TRBV5-1 to TRBJ2-3; 8 nucleotides align to TRBD2. The CDR3 sequence is 15 residues long. Germline V gene lookup returns CDR1 SGHRS and CDR2 YFSETQ. The V and J ends lost 5 bases and 6 bases, in that order; junction bases with no gene match: 11. The CDR3 region is CASRPRTSQADTQYF. CDR3 DNA: TGCGCCAGCAGACCTAGGACTAGCCAGGCGGATACGCAGTATTTT.

The rearrangement uses TRBV12-3 or TRBV12-4 and TRBJ1-1; the match to TRBD1 covers 8 bases. This CDR3 comprises 12 residues. The J segment lost 5 bases and the V segment lost 7 bases, leaving 3 bases of the junction unmatched. The CDR3 protein is CASTRTGTEAFF. CDR3 coding DNA: TGTGCCAGCACCCGGACAGGGACTGAAGCTTTCTTT.

The J gene is TRBJ2-7, the V gene TRBV5-1; maybe TRBD2 (6 bases). This CDR3 is built from 15 residues. The germline V gene encodes CDR1 SGHRS and CDR2 YFSETQ. The ends were cut back, 0 bases at V and 2 bases at J, with 12 bases in the middle. In DNA form, the CDR3 reads TGCGCCAGCAGCTTGGGTGGCGGGGATCCCTACGAGCAGTACTTC. As protein: CASSLGGGDPYEQYF.

The table lists this clone with a count of one. The rearrangement joins TRBV7-8 to TRBJ1-5; 7 bases map to TRBD1. This CDR3 spans 15 amino acids. V was pared by 3 bases and J by 4 bases, with 6 bases of the junction left unmatched. Per germline, CDR1 SGHVS and CDR2 FQNEAQ. Here the CDR3 reads CASSLNPRGNQPQHF. The CDR3 DNA is TGTGCCAGCAGCTTGAATCCCAGGGGGAATCAGCCCCAGCATTTT.

V and J are TRBV11-2 and TRBJ2-7, with 13 bases matching TRBD2. With V trimmed by 5 bases and J by 2 bases, 6 bases remained unmatched. Germline V gene sequence: CDR1 SGHAT, CDR2 FQNNGV. There are 16 residues in the CDR3. This CDR3 is CASSARTSGSTYEQYF. The CDR3 DNA sequence: TGTGCCAGCAGCGCCCGGACTAGCGGGAGCACCTACGAGCAGTACTTC.

The V call is TRBV5-8, the J call TRBJ2-7, with a possible D match to TRBD1 (6 bases). CDR1 and CDR2 (germline): SGHTS, YDEGEE. The V end was cut by 1 base, the J end by 2 bases, with 13 bases between. The length of the CDR3 is 15 residues. In DNA form, the CDR3 reads TGTGCCAGCAGCTTGAATCGGGACAACACCTACGAGCAGTACTTC. Its protein is CASSLNRDNTYEQYF.

The V call is TRBV3-1 (or the pseudogene TRBV3-2), the J call TRBJ2-1; 11 bases agree with TRBD2. Trimming cost V 4 bases and J 2 bases; bases outside gene matches: 7. CDR1 and CDR2 (germline): LGHDT, YNNKEL (reference sequence). The CDR3 has 17 residues. In nucleotides, the CDR3 is TGTGCCAGCAGCCCCCACCTAGCGGGAGGACCCTACAATGAGCAGTTCTTC. This codes for CASSPHLAGGPYNEQFF.

CDR3 sequence (DNA): TGTGCCATCGACAGGGGGAAGTACGAGCAGTACTTC. Translated, it gives CAIDRGKYEQYF. The V call is TRBV30, the J call TRBJ2-7; the match to TRBD1 covers 9 bases. V was pared by 8 bases and J by 4 bases, with 6 bases of the junction left unmatched. Germline V gives CDR1 GTSNPN, CDR2 SVGIG (reference sequence). CDR3 length equals 12 residues.

The V gene is TRBV19, the J gene TRBJ2-7; tentative D call: TRBD2 (6 bases). V gave up 6 bases and J gave up 2 bases, with 11 bases separating them. This CDR3 has 13 residues. Germline CDR1 LNHDA, CDR2 SQIVND (reference sequence). In DNA form, the CDR3 reads TGTGCCAGTAGCTATCCGGGGGCCTACGAGCAGTACTTC. This encodes CASSYPGAYEQYF.

This clone was observed once. In DNA form, the CDR3 reads TGTGCCAGCAGCCCCCGGACAGGGACTGGGGCCAACGTCCTGACTTTC. This sequence encodes CASSPRTGTGANVLTF. The chain is built from TRBV7-2 and TRBJ2-6; 8 bases match TRBD1. In germline, CDR1 is SGHTA, CDR2 FQGNSA. V lost 5 bases, J lost 2 bases, and 5 bases stayed unmatched. The CDR3 consists of 16 residues.

The chain uses TRBV7-9 and TRBJ1-6; 7 bases fit TRBD1. V was clipped by 4 bases and J by 4 bases; unmatched bases: 1. CDR1 is SEHNR, CDR2 FQNEAQ, per germline (reference sequence). CDR3 length: 14 amino acids. CDR3: CASSWGQYNSPLHF. The CDR3 coding sequence is TGTGCCAGCAGCTGGGGACAGTATAATTCACCCCTCCACTTT.

The chain uses TRBV11-2 and TRBJ2-5; TRBD1 might be the D (6 bases). There are 14 residues in the CDR3. The germline V and J ends were trimmed by 7 bases and 5 bases, with 17 bases remaining between them. The germline V gene encodes CDR1 SGHAT and CDR2 FQNNGV. The CDR3 DNA reads as TGTGCCAGCAACCTGCTGGGGGCCGGCGAGACCCAGTACTTC. Encoded protein: CASNLLGAGETQYF.

This clone appeared a few times. This rearrangement joins TRBV4-1 to TRBJ1-5; 7 nucleotides agree with TRBD1. Germline V CDR1 and CDR2: MGHRA, YSYEKL. This CDR3 is 17 amino acids long. Trimming cost V 4 bases and J 3 bases; bases outside gene matches: 12. CDR3 loop: CASSPDRPVRDNQPQHF. CDR3 in DNA: TGCGCCAGCAGCCCGGACAGGCCGGTTCGGGACAATCAGCCCCAGCATTTT.

This clone was seen only once. The rearrangement uses TRBV19 and TRBJ1-2; 8 bases map to TRBD1. The CDR3 length is 16 residues. V shed 4 bases and J 8 bases; nucleotides not matched to a gene: 15. CDR1 and CDR2 from the germline V gene are LNHDA and SQIVND (reference sequence). This chain's CDR3 is CASSTPGQVEVRGYTF. CDR3 nucleotides: TGTGCCAGTAGTACGCCGGGACAGGTGGAGGTTAGGGGCTACACCTTC.

In this sample, this clone turned up once. The chain links TRBV7-9 to TRBJ2-1; weak D call: TRBD2 (5 bases). In germline, CDR1 is SEHNR, CDR2 FQNEAQ (reference sequence). V lost 0 bases and J lost 5, with 8 bases in between. This CDR3 contains 14 residues. DNA of the CDR3: TGTGCCAGCAGCTTAGCTGACTACCACAATGAGCAGTTCTTC. The encoded protein is CASSLADYHNEQFF.

The gene calls are TRBV5-1 and TRBJ2-1, with 11 nucleotides matching TRBD2. This CDR3 contains 16 residues. V lost 4 bases to trimming and J lost 8 bases; unmatched junction nucleotides: 11. From germline, CDR1 is SGHRS and CDR2 YFSETQ. The CDR3 coding sequence is TGCGCCAGCAGCACTATTACTAGCGGGAGTAGGTATGAGCAGTTCTTC. It encodes CASSTITSGSRYEQFF.

This rearrangement joins TRBV6-2 or TRBV6-3 to TRBJ2-7; either TRBD1 or TRBD2 may supply D (7 bases each). The CDR3 length is 13 residues. V was pared by 6 bases and J by 3 bases, with 12 bases between. Germline V gene lookup returns CDR1 MNHEY and CDR2 SVGEGT. The CDR3 nucleotides are TGTGCCAGCAGCGGGGGGACAGACTACGAGCAGTACTTC. This sequence encodes CASSGGTDYEQYF.

The rearrangement uses TRBV5-1 and TRBJ2-2, with 8 bases identical to TRBD1. The CDR3 runs to 14 residues. Germline V gene data show CDR1 as SGHRS and CDR2 as YFSETQ. J gave up 2 bases and V 7 bases, and 4 bases lay outside the gene matches. The CDR3 sequence is CASGQGLNTGELFF. The CDR3 DNA reads as TGCGCCAGCGGACAGGGATTAAACACCGGGGAGCTGTTTTTT. The full variable domain, in which reference TRBV5-1 and TRBJ2-2 provide the parts outside the CDR3, is KAGVTQTPRYLIKTRGQQVTLSCSPISGHRSVSWYQQTPGQGLQFLFEYFSETQRNKGNFPGRFSGRQFSNSRSEMNVSTLELGDSALYLCASGQGLNTGELFFGEGSRLTVL.

This chain links TRBV29-1 with TRBJ2-7; weak D call: TRBD2 (6 bases). This CDR3 region has 13 residues. Trimming took 4 bases from V and 6 from J, leaving 16 bases between them. CDR1 is SQVTM and CDR2 is ANQGSEA in the germline V gene. In DNA form, the CDR3 reads TGCAGCGTTGCGGGGTGGGGAGGTTCCGAGCAGTACTTC. Translation gives CSVAGWGGSEQYF.

This rearrangement joins TRBV5-1 to TRBJ2-3, with 7 bases lining up with TRBD1. Losses at the gene ends were 0 bases for V and 5 bases for J; bases not matched to a gene: 6. Germline V gene data show CDR1 as SGHRS and CDR2 as YFSETQ. This CDR3 has 15 residues. This CDR3 is CASSLVRGQGDTQYF. CDR3 coding DNA: TGCGCCAGCAGCTTGGTGAGGGGGCAAGGAGATACGCAGTATTTT.

V is TRBV9 and J is TRBJ2-2; TRBD2 might be the D (6 bases). The V end lost 4 bases, the J end lost 5 bases, and 15 bases lay between the germline ends. The CDR3 totals 15 residues. Germline values: CDR1 SGDLS, CDR2 YYNGEE. CDR3 region: CASSLGTPGTGELFF. The CDR3 DNA is TGTGCCAGCAGCCTCGGGACTCCGGGGACCGGGGAGCTGTTTTTT.

J is TRBJ2-7 and V is TRBV5-6; 7 bases map to TRBD1. Germline V gene lookup returns CDR1 SGHDT and CDR2 YYEEEE. This CDR3 is built from 15 residues. J was trimmed by 2 bases and V by 3 bases; bases with no gene match: 8. CDR3 loop: CASSSTTGQTYEQYF. The CDR3 DNA is TGTGCCAGCAGCTCAACGACAGGGCAAACCTACGAGCAGTACTTC.

V usage is TRBV10-3 and J usage is TRBJ2-1; 10 bases match TRBD2. CDR1 ENHRY and CDR2 SYGVKD come from the germline V gene. The CDR3 runs 16 residues. V gave up 10 bases and J gave up 7 bases; unmatched junction bases: 16. The CDR3 sequence: CATLPLAGEVANEQFF. The CDR3 nucleotides read TGTGCCACCCTCCCCCTAGCGGGGGAAGTAGCAAATGAGCAGTTCTTC.